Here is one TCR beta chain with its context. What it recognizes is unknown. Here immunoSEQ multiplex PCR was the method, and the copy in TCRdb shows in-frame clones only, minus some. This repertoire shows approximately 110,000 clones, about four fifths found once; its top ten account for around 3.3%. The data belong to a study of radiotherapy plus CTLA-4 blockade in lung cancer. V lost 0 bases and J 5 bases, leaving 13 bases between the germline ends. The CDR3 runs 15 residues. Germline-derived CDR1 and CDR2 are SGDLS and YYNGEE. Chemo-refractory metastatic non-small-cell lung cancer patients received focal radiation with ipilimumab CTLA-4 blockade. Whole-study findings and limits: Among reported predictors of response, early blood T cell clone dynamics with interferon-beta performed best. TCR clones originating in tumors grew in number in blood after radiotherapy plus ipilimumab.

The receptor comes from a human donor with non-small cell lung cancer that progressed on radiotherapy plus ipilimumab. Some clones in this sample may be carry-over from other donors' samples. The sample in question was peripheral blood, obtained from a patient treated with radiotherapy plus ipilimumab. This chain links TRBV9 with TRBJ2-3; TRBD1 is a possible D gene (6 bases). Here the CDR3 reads CASSVGGQGGDTQYF. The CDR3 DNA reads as TGTGCCAGCAGCGTAGGGGGGCAGGGCGGAGATACGCAGTATTTT. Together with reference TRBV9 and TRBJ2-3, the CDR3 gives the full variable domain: DSGVTQTPKHLITATGQRVTLRCSPRSGDLSVYWYQQSLDQGLQFLIQYYNGEERAKGNILERFSAQQFPDLHSELNLSSLELGDSALYFCASSVGGQGGDTQYFGPGTRLTVL.